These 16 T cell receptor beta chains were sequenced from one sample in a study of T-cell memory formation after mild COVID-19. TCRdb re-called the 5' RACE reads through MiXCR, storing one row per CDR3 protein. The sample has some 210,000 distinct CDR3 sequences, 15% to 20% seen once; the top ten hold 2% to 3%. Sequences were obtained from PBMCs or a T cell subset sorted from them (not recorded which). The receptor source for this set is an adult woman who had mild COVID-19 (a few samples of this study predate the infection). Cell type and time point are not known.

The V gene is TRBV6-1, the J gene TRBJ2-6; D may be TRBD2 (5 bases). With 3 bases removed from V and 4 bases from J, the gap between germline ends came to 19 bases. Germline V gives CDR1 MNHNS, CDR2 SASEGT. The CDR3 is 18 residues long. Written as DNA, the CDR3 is TGTGCCAGCAGTGATGCCGGGATCGCCGGGTCCGGGGCCAACGTCCTGACTTTC. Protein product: CASSDAGIAGSGANVLTF.

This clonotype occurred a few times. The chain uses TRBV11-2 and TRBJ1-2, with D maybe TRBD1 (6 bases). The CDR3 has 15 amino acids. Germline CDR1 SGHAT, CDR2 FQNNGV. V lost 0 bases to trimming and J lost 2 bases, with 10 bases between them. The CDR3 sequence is CASSLEGAANYGYTF. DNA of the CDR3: TGTGCCAGCAGCTTAGAGGGGGCGGCCAACTATGGCTACACCTTC.

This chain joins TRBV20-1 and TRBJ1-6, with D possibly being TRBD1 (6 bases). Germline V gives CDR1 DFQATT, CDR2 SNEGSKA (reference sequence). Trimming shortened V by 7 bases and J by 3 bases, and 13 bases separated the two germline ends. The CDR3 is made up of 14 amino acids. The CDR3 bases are TGCAGTGTCCTAAGGGGGAACTATAATTCACCCCTCCACTTT. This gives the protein CSVLRGNYNSPLHF.

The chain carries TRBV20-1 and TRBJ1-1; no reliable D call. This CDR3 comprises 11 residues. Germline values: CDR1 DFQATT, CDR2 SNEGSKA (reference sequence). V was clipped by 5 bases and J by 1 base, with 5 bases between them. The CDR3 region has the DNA TGCAGTGCTGATGGGAACACTGAAGCTTTCTTT. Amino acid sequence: CSADGNTEAFF.

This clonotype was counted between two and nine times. This CDR3 is CASSSYGQGLTEAFF. As DNA, the CDR3 is TGTGCCAGCAGCTCTTACGGACAGGGGCTCACTGAAGCTTTCTTT. The chain recombines TRBV7-9 with TRBJ1-1; the match to TRBD1 covers 9 bases. This CDR3 contains 15 residues. V was pared by 4 bases and J by 4 bases, with 7 bases of the junction left unmatched. The V gene's germline CDR1 is SEHNR and CDR2 FQNEAQ (reference sequence). Looking up the rest from reference TRBV7-9 and TRBJ1-1 gives the full variable domain: DTGVSQNPRHKITKRGQNVTFRCDPISEHNRLYWYRQTLGQGPEFLTYFQNEAQLEKSRLLSDRFSAERPKGSFSTLEIQRTEQGDSAMYLCASSSYGQGLTEAFFGQGTRLTVV.

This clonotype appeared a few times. The CDR3, as DNA: TGTGCCAGCAGCCCCCGGGACCCCGGGACAGATACGCAGTATTTT. Translating gives CASSPRDPGTDTQYF. The V and J genes are TRBV4-2 and TRBJ2-3; D assignment may be TRBD1 or TRBD2 (5 bases each). Germline loops: CDR1 LGHNA, CDR2 YNFKEQ. There are 15 residues in the CDR3. The ends were cut back, 4 bases at V and 3 bases at J, with 14 bases in the middle.

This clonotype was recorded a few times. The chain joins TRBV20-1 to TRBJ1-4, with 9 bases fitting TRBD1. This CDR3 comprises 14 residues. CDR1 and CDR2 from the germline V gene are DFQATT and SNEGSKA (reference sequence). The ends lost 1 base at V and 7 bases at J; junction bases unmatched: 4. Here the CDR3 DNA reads TGCAGTGCTAGAGGTCGACAGGGGGGTGAAAAACTGTTTTTT. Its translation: CSARGRQGGEKLFF.

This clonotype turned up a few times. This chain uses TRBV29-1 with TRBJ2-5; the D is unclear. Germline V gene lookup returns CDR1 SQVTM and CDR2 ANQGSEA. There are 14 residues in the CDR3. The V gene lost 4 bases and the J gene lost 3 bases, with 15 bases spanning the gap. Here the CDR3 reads CSVVPSTSKETQYF. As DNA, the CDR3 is TGCAGCGTTGTCCCCTCGACGTCGAAAGAGACCCAGTACTTC.

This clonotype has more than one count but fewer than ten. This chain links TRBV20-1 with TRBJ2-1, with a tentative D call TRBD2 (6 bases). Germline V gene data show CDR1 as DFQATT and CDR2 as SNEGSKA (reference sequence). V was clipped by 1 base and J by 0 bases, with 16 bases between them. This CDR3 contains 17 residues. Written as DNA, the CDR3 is TGCAGTGCTAGAGTCGGACCGGGACTCCCCTCCTACAATGAGCAGTTCTTC. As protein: CSARVGPGLPSYNEQFF.

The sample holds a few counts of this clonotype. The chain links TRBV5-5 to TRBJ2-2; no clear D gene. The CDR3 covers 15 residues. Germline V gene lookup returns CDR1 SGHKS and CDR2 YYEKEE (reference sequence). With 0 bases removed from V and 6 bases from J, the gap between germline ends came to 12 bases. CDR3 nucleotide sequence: TGTGCCAGCAGCTTGGTCCGAGACCCAGCCGGGGAGCTGTTTTTT. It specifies CASSLVRDPAGELFF. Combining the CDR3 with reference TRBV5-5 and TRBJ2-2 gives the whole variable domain DAGVTQSPTHLIKTRGQQVTLRCSPISGHKSVSWYQQVLGQGPQFIFQYYEKEERGRGNFPDRFSARQFPNYSSELNVNALLLGDSALYLCASSLVRDPAGELFFGEGSRLTVL.

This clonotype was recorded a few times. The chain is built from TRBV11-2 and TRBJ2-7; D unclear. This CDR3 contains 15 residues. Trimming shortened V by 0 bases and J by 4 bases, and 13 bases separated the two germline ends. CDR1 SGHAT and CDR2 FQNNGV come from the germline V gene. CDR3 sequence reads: CASSLDISSWYEQYF. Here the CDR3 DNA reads TGTGCCAGCAGCTTAGATATATCGAGCTGGTACGAGCAGTACTTC.

The CDR3 region has the DNA TGTGCCAGCAGCACAGGACTAGCCTACACAGATACGCAGTATTTT. It is translated as CASSTGLAYTDTQYF. V is TRBV7-2 and J is TRBJ2-3; 8 bases align to TRBD2. The CDR3 sequence is 15 residues long. Germline V lookup: CDR1 SGHTA, CDR2 FQGNSA. V shed 5 bases, J shed 2 bases, and the junction held 6 bases outside the gene matches.

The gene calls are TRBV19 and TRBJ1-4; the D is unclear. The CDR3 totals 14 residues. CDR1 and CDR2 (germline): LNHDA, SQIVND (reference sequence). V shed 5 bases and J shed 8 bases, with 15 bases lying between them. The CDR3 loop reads CASSLVSPTEKLFF. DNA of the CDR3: TGTGCCAGTAGTCTAGTGAGTCCGACAGAAAAACTGTTTTTT.

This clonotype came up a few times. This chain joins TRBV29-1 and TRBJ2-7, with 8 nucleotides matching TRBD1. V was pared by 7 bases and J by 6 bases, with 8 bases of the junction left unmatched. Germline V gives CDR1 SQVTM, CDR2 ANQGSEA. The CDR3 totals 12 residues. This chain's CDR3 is CSGRQGAGEQYF. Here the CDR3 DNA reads TGCAGCGGACGCCAGGGGGCAGGCGAGCAGTACTTC.

CDR3 sequence (DNA): TGTGCCAGCAGCGCGAGCCAGGGCTGGTCAGGCGAGCAGTACTTC. Translating it yields CASSASQGWSGEQYF. The chain links TRBV5-6 to TRBJ2-7; a weak D match, TRBD1 (5 bases). V lost 4 bases and J lost 6, with 20 bases in between. The CDR3 is made up of 15 amino acids. Germline loops: CDR1 SGHDT, CDR2 YYEEEE.

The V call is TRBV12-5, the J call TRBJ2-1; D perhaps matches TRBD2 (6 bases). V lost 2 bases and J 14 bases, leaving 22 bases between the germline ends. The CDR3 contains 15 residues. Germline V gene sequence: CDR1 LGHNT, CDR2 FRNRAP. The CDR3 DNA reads TGTGCTAGTGGTTTGTTGGCGGGGTTTGGTACTGCGGAGTTCTTC. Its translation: CASGLLAGFGTAEFF.